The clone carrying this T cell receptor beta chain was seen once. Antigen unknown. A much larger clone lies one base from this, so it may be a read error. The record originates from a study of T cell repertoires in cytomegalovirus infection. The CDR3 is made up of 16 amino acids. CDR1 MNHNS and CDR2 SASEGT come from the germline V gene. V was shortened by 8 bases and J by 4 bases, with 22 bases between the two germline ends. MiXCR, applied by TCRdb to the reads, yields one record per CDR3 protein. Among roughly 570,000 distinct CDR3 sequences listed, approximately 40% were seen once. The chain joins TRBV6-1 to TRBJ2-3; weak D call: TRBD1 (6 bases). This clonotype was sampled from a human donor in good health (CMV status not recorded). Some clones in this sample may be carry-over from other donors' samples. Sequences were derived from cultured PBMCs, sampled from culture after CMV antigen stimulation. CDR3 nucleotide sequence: TGTGCCAGCGGTGCCCGAGCCGGGACATTCGCAGATACGCAGTATTTT. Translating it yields CASGARAGTFADTQYF.